Below, 15 T cell receptor beta chains from the same sample are listed, as sequenced in a study of graft-versus-host responses after intestinal transplantation. These receptors lack a known antigen. Sequencing was performed with immunoSEQ multiplex PCR; in TCRdb, only in-frame clones are kept and a portion is missing. This sample has fewer than 95,000 clones, with more than 85% found just once. The source material was unstimulated CD8+ T cells sorted from spleen or lymph node cells, sampled before intestinal transplant. These receptors all stem from a human donor who received an intestinal transplant.

V usage is TRBV7-9 and J usage is TRBJ1-5; a possible D gene is TRBD1 (6 bases). The germline CDR1 and CDR2 sequences are SEHNR and FQNEAQ (reference sequence). There are 16 residues in the CDR3. V lost 0 bases and J lost 3, with 12 bases in between. The CDR3 sequence: CASSLARGGDNQPQHF. In nucleotides, the CDR3 is TGTGCCAGCAGCTTAGCGCGAGGGGGGGACAATCAGCCCCAGCATTTT.

The genes are TRBV7-9 and TRBJ1-4, with TRBD1 as a possible D gene (5 bases). CDR3 length: 13 amino acids. The V end lost 2 bases, the J end lost 8 bases, and 9 bases lay between the germline ends. In germline, CDR1 is SEHNR, CDR2 FQNEAQ (reference sequence). In nucleotides, the CDR3 is TGTGCCAGCAGCTTAACGGGGGACGAAAAACTGTTTTTT. Translated, it gives CASSLTGDEKLFF.

By share, this clone counts as medium-sized. V gene TRBV7-9 combines with J gene TRBJ2-7; D is uncertain. Germline-derived CDR1 and CDR2 are SEHNR and FQNEAQ (reference sequence). CDR3 length: 14 amino acids. The V end lost 6 bases, the J end lost 0 bases, and 12 bases lay between the germline ends. The CDR3 DNA reads TGTGCCAGCAGTTATACTCACAGCTCCTACGAGCAGTACTTC. It specifies CASSYTHSSYEQYF.

CDR3 DNA: TGCGCCAGCAGCCAAGAAGGTCTAGCGGGGGGGCCCTCCTACAATGAGCAGTTCTTC. Its protein is CASSQEGLAGGPSYNEQFF. J is TRBJ2-1 and V is TRBV4-3, with 12 bases that match TRBD2. Germline CDR1 is LGHNA and CDR2 is YSLEER. The CDR3 runs 19 residues. Trimming cost V 0 bases and J 0 bases; bases outside gene matches: 6.

The DNA of the CDR3 is TGCAGCACTTTGTTCGCGAGCCCAAGACAAGTCAATGAGCAGTTCTTC. Translating gives CSTLFASPRQVNEQFF. This chain uses TRBV29-1 with TRBJ2-1, with D unclear. The CDR3 is 16 amino acids. Germline V lookup: CDR1 SQVTM, CDR2 ANQGSEA. V lost 8 bases and J 6 bases, leaving 26 bases between the germline ends.

This clone came up once. This chain links TRBV7-9 with TRBJ1-1, with 7 bases fitting TRBD1. J lost 5 bases, V lost 6 bases, and 9 bases had no gene match. This CDR3 is built from 14 residues. Germline V gives CDR1 SEHNR, CDR2 FQNEAQ (reference sequence). The CDR3 DNA follows: TGTGCCAGCAGACCCATGACAGGGCGGACTGAAGCTTTCTTT. As protein: CASRPMTGRTEAFF.

As DNA, the CDR3 is TGTGCCTGGGAGACAGGCACAGATACGCAGTATTTT. Translation gives CAWETGTDTQYF. The chain combines TRBV30 with TRBJ2-3; D is perhaps TRBD1 (5 bases). The CDR3 runs to 12 residues. Germline CDR1 and CDR2: GTSNPN and SVGIG (reference sequence). V shed 5 bases and J shed 1 base, with 7 bases lying between them.

This clone was detected only a few times. The chain combines TRBV2 with TRBJ2-7; 9 nucleotides match TRBD2. The germline V gene has CDR1 SNHLY and CDR2 FYNNEI. The CDR3 totals 15 residues. V was clipped by 2 bases and J by 4 bases; unmatched bases: 6. Written as DNA, the CDR3 is TGTGCCAGCAGTGAACCAGCGGGGGGACGATACGAGCAGTACTTC. Protein sequence: CASSEPAGGRYEQYF.

The rearrangement joins TRBV4-3 to TRBJ2-7; TRBD1 agrees at 8 bases. Germline lookup yields CDR1 LGHNA and CDR2 YSLEER. Unmatched junction bases numbered 10, after V lost 1 base and J lost 5 bases. The CDR3 totals 16 residues. The CDR3 region has the DNA TGCGCCAGCAGCCAAGGACAGGGGCGCCCCGGGAACGAGCAGTACTTC. This translates into CASSQGQGRPGNEQYF.

The CDR3 DNA reads TGCGCCAGCAGCCGGTTGACGGGGGGGCAATACAATGAGCAGTTCTTC. Translating it yields CASSRLTGGQYNEQFF. J is TRBJ2-1 and V is TRBV5-1; 8 positions match TRBD2. This CDR3 contains 16 residues. J was trimmed by 4 bases and V by 4 bases; bases with no gene match: 10. Germline-derived CDR1 and CDR2 are SGHRS and YFSETQ. Full variable domain (remainder filled in from reference TRBV5-1 and TRBJ2-1): KAGVTQTPRYLIKTRGQQVTLSCSPISGHRSVSWYQQTPGQGLQFLFEYFSETQRNKGNFPGRFSGRQFSNSRSEMNVSTLELGDSALYLCASSRLTGGQYNEQFFGPGTRLTVL.

This clone was counted between two and nine times. The J gene is TRBJ1-6, the V gene TRBV6-1, with 8 bases matching TRBD1. In germline, CDR1 is MNHNS, CDR2 SASEGT. V was clipped by 2 bases and J by 9 bases; unmatched bases: 6. The length of the CDR3 is 15 residues. The CDR3: CASSELQGVRSPLHF. CDR3 DNA: TGTGCCAGCAGTGAATTACAGGGGGTCCGTTCACCCCTCCACTTT.

V gene TRBV11-2 combines with J gene TRBJ2-7, with a weak D call TRBD2 (5 bases). Between the trimmed V and J ends, which lost 3 bases and 0 bases, there was a span of 15 bases. The germline V gene encodes CDR1 SGHAT and CDR2 FQNNGV. The CDR3 consists of 16 residues. Here the CDR3 reads CASSLTPEGSSYEQYF. Written as DNA, the CDR3 is TGTGCCAGCAGCTTGACCCCCGAGGGTAGCTCCTACGAGCAGTACTTC.

About this clone: Other DNA sequences within the sample encode an identical CDR3. This sequence joins TRBV4-3 and TRBJ2-7; D may be TRBD2 (5 bases). The CDR3 is 15 residues long. Germline CDR1 is LGHNA and CDR2 is YSLEER. V dropped 3 bases and J dropped 0 bases, with 12 bases sitting between them. CDR3 in DNA: TGCGCCAGCAGCCAGGATCTAGCCTTCTCCTACGAGCAGTACTTC. This gives the protein CASSQDLAFSYEQYF.

J is TRBJ2-7 and V is TRBV7-9, with 9 bases identical to TRBD1. Germline CDR1 is SEHNR and CDR2 is FQNEAQ (reference sequence). CDR3 size: 14 residues. The V and J ends lost 1 base and 5 bases, in that order; junction bases with no gene match: 3. CDR3 region: CASSLGTGVDEQYF. CDR3 DNA sequence: TGTGCCAGCAGCTTAGGGACAGGGGTGGACGAGCAGTACTTC. Looking up the rest from reference TRBV7-9 and TRBJ2-7 gives the full variable domain: DTGVSQNPRHKITKRGQNVTFRCDPISEHNRLYWYRQTLGQGPEFLTYFQNEAQLEKSRLLSDRFSAERPKGSFSTLEIQRTEQGDSAMYLCASSLGTGVDEQYFGPGTRLTVT.

This clone was seen more than once but under ten times. The chain joins TRBV11-2 to TRBJ1-2; D uncertain. The CDR3 covers 12 residues. V was cut by 3 bases and J by 3 bases, with 5 bases left in between. Germline CDR1 SGHAT, CDR2 FQNNGV. The CDR3 spells CASSLEYYGYTF. CDR3 in DNA: TGTGCCAGCAGCTTGGAGTACTATGGCTACACCTTC.